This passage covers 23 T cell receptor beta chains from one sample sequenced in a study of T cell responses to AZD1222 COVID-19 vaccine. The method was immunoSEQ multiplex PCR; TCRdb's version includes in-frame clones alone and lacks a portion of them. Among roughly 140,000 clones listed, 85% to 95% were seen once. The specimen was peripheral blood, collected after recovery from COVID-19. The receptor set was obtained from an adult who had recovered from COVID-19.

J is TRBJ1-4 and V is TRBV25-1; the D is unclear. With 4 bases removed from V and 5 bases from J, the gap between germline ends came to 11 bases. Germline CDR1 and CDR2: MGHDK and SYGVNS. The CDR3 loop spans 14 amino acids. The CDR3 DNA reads TGTGCCAGCAGTGTGACTGGGAGGAATGAAAAACTGTTTTTT. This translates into CASSVTGRNEKLFF.

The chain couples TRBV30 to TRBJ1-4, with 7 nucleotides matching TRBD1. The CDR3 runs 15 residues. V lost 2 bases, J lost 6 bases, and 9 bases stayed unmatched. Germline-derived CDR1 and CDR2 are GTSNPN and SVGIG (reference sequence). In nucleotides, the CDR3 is TGTGCCTGGAGTATCTACGACAGGGACCATGAAAAACTGTTTTTT. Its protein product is CAWSIYDRDHEKLFF. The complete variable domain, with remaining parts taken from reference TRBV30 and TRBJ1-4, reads SQTIHQWPATLVQPVGSPLSLECTVEGTSNPNLYWYRQAAGRGLQLLFYSVGIGQISSEVPQNLSASRPQDRQFILSSKKLLLSDSGFYLCAWSIYDRDHEKLFFGSGTQLSVL.

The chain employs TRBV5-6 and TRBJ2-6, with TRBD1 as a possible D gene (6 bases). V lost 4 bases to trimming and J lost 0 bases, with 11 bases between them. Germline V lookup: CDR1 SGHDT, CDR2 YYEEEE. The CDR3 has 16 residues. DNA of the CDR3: TGTGCCAGCAGCAGGCGACAGGTCTCTGGGGCCAACGTCCTGACTTTC. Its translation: CASSRRQVSGANVLTF.

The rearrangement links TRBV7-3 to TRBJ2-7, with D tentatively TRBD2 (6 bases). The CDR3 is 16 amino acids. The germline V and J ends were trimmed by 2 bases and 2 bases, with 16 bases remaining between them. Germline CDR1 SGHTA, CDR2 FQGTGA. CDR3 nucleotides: TGTGCCAGCAGCTTATTCCCGGGAGCGGGCGCCTACGAGCAGTACTTC. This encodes CASSLFPGAGAYEQYF.

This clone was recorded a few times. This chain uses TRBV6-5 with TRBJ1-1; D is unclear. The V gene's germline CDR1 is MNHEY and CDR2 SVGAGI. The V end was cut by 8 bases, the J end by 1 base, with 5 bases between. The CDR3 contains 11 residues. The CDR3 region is CASVQNTEAFF. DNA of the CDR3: TGTGCCAGCGTACAGAACACTGAAGCTTTCTTT.

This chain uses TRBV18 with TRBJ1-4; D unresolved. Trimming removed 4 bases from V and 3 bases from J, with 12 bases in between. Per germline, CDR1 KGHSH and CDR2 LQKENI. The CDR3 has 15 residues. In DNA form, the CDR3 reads TGTGCCAGCTCACGCGGACCGCCATCTAATGAAAAACTGTTTTTT. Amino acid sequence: CASSRGPPSNEKLFF.

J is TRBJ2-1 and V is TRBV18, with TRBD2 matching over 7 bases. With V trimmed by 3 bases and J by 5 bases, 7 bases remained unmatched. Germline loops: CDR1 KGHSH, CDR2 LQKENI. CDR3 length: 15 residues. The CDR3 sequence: CASSPYSGIDNEQFF. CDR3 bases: TGTGCCAGCTCACCGTACAGCGGGATCGACAATGAGCAGTTCTTC.

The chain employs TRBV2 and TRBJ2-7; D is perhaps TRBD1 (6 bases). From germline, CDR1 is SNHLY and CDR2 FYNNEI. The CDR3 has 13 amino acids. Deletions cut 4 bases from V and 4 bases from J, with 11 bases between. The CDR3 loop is CASSGNRVYEQYF. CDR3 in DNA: TGTGCCAGCAGTGGGAACAGGGTATACGAGCAGTACTTC. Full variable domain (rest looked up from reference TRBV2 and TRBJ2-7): EPEVTQTPSHQVTQMGQEVILRCVPISNHLYFYWYRQILGQKVEFLVSFYNNEISEKSEIFDDQFSVERPDGSNFTLKIRSTKLEDSAMYFCASSGNRVYEQYFGPGTRLTVT.

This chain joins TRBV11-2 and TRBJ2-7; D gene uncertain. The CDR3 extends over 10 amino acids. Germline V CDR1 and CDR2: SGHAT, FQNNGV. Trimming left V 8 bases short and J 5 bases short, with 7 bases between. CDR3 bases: TGTGCCAGCGCGGCCCACGAGCAGTACTTC. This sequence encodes CASAAHEQYF.

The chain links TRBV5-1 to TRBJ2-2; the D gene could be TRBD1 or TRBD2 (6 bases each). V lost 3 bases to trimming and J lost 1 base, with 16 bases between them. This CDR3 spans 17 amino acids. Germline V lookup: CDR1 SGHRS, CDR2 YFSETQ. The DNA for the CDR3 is TGCGCCAGCAGCTCGGAGGGGGTCAGCAGGAACACCGGGGAGCTGTTTTTT. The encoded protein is CASSSEGVSRNTGELFF.

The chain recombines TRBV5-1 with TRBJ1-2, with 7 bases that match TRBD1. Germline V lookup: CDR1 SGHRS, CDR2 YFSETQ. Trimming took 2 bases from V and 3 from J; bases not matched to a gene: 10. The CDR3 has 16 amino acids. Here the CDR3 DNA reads TGCGCCAGCAGCTTCTCCGAGGGGGCCCCCTACTATGGCTACACCTTC. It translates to CASSFSEGAPYYGYTF. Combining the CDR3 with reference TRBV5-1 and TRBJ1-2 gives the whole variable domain KAGVTQTPRYLIKTRGQQVTLSCSPISGHRSVSWYQQTPGQGLQFLFEYFSETQRNKGNFPGRFSGRQFSNSRSEMNVSTLELGDSALYLCASSFSEGAPYYGYTFGSGTRLTVV.

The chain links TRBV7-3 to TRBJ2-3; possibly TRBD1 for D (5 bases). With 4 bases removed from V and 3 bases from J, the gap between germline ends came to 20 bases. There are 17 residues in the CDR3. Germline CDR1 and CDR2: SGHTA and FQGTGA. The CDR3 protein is CASSSLGRAGWTDTQYF. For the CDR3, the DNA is TGTGCCAGCAGCTCACTGGGTAGAGCAGGGTGGACAGATACGCAGTATTTT. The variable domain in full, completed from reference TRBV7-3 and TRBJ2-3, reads GAGVSQTPSNKVTEKGKYVELRCDPISGHTALYWYRQSLGQGPEFLIYFQGTGAADDSGLPNDRFFAVRPEGSVSTLKIQRTERGDSAVYLCASSSLGRAGWTDTQYFGPGTRLTVL.

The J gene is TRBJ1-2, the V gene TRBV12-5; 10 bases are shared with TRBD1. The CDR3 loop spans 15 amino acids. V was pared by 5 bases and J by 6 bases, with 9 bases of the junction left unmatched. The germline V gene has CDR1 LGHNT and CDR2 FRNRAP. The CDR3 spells CASGRPGTGDNGYTF. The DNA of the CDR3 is TGTGCTAGTGGTCGACCCGGGACAGGGGATAATGGCTACACCTTC. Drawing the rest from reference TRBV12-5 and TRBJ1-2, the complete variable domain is DARVTQTPRHKVTEMGQEVTMRCQPILGHNTVFWYRQTMMQGLELLAYFRNRAPLDDSGMPKDRFSAEMPDATLATLKIQPSEPRDSAVYFCASGRPGTGDNGYTFGSGTRLTVV.

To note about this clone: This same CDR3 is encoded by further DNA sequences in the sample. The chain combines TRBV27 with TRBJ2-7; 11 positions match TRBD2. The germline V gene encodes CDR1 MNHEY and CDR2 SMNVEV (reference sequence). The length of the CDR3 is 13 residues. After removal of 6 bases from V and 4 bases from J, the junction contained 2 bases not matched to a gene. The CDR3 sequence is CASRRTSGYEQYF. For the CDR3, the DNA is TGTGCCAGCAGGAGGACTAGCGGGTACGAGCAGTACTTC.

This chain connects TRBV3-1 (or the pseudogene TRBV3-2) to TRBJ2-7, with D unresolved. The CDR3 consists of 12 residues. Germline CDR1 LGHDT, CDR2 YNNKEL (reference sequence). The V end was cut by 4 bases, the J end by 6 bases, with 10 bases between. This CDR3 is CASSRVRGEQYF. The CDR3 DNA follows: TGTGCCAGCAGCCGGGTCCGCGGCGAGCAGTACTTC.

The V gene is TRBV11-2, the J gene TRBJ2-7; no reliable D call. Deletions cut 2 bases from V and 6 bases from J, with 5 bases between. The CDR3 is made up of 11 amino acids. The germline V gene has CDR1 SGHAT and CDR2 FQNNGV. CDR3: CASSLTLEQYF. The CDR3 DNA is TGTGCCAGCAGCTTAACGCTCGAGCAGTACTTC.

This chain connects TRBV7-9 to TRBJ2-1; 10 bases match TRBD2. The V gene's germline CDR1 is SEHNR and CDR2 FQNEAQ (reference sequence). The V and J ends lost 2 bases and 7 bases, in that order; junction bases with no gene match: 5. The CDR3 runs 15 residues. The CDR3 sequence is CASSLSGRAENEQFF. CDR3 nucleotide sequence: TGTGCCAGCAGCTTAAGCGGGAGGGCCGAAAATGAGCAGTTCTTC.

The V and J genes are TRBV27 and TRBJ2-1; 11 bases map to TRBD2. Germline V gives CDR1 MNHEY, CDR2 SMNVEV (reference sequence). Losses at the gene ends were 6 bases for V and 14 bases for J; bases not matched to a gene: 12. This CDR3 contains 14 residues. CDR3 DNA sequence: TGTGCCAGCAGCGCAGTTTCTACTAGCGGGAGAAAGTTCTTC. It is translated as CASSAVSTSGRKFF.

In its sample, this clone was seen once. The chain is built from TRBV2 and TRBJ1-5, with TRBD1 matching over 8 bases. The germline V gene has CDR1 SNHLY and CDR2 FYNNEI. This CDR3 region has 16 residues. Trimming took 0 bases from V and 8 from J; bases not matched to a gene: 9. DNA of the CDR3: TGTGCCAGCAGTGAAGCGCCATTCAGGGGGCCGGAGCCCCAGCATTTT. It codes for CASSEAPFRGPEPQHF.

The CDR3 nucleotides read TGTGCCAGAGTCCTGAGGTATGGCTACACCTTC. It translates to CARVLRYGYTF. V is TRBV24-1 and J is TRBJ1-2; no firm D call. Between the trimmed V and J ends, which lost 11 bases and 5 bases, there was a span of 11 bases. Germline values: CDR1 KGHDR, CDR2 SFDVKD. The CDR3 spans 11 residues.

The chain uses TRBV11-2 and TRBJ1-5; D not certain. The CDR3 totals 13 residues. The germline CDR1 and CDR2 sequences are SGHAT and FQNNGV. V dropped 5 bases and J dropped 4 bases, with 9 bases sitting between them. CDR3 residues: CASSISQNQPQHF. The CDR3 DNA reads TGTGCCAGCAGCATTAGCCAGAATCAGCCCCAGCATTTT. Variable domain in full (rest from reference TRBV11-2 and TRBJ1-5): EAGVAQSPRYKIIEKRQSVAFWCNPISGHATLYWYQQILGQGPKLLIQFQNNGVVDDSQLPKDRFSAERLKGVDSTLKIQPAKLEDSAVYLCASSISQNQPQHFGDGTRLSIL.

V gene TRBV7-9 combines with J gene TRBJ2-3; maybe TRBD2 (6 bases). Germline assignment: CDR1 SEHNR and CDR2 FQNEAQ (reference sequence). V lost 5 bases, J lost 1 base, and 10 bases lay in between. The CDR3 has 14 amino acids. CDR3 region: CASSTGDRTDTQYF. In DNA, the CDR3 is TGTGCCAGCAGCACGGGGGACCGCACAGATACGCAGTATTTT.

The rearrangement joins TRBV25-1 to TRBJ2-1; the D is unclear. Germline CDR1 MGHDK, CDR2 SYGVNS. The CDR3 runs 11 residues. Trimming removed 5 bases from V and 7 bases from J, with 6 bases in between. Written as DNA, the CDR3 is TGTGCCAGCAGTCAAGGGAATGAGCAGTTCTTC. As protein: CASSQGNEQFF.